This TCR beta chain was retrieved from a study of response to subunit inactivated influenza vaccine. In TCRdb, the RT-PCR reads were re-called with MiXCR into one record per CDR3 protein. This table holds more than 550,000 distinct CDR3 sequences, roughly 12% found once. Germline V gene sequence: CDR1 SGHRS, CDR2 YFSETQ. The CDR3 consists of 13 residues. V was pared by 0 bases and J by 14 bases, with 12 bases between. These sequences were also reported in another study, on T cells expressing NK-cell markers. That source adds: Generation of TCR beta cDNA was performed by 5'RACE template switching incorporating UMIs.

This receptor was obtained from a man in his fifties who received an inactivated influenza vaccine. The chain carries TRBV5-1 and TRBJ1-6, with D tentatively TRBD1 (6 bases). The material sequenced was PBMCs from blood, taken on the day of vaccination. This chain's CDR3 is CASSLEPTGSLHF. The CDR3 DNA follows: TGCGCCAGCAGCTTGGAACCGACAGGATCCCTCCACTTT.